This T cell receptor beta chain emerged from a study of early T cells in non-severe SARS-CoV-2 infection. Study overall: Sequenced material consisted of bulk RNA (from unsorted whole blood), and chains were unpaired. Study results and limitations: Missing private and CD4 specificities, VDJdb matching favored anti-spike CD8 responses.

On this clonotype itself: Its specificity is not known.

V shed 2 bases and J 3 bases; nucleotides not matched to a gene: 2. The CDR3 is 14 amino acids. Germline V CDR1 and CDR2: SEHNR, FQNEAQ (reference sequence). As part of library construction, unique molecular identifiers were attached to individual cDNA molecules. MiXCR, applied by TCRdb to the 5' RACE reads, yields one record per CDR3 protein. Counted here are roughly 51,000 distinct CDR3 sequences, roughly 8.2% occurring once; the ten biggest clones make up roughly a tenth. The chain uses TRBV7-9 and TRBJ1-1; TRBD1 agrees at 8 bases. The TCR was taken from an adult who was a healthcare worker with PCR-confirmed SARS-CoV-2 infection or an uninfected control (not recorded which). The sample was whole blood, taken at baseline. DNA of the CDR3: TGTGCCAGCAGCTTACAGGGGGCGGACACTGAAGCTTTCTTT. Protein sequence: CASSLQGADTEAFF.